This TCR beta chain was retrieved from a study of cytomegalovirus exposure and HLA in healthy donors. Sequencing used immunoSEQ multiplex PCR; TCRdb keeps in-frame clones, though not all of them. The sample carries about 140,000 clones, approximately 85% recorded once. CDR1 and CDR2 from the germline V gene are SGHRS and YFSETQ. The junction had 3 bases not matched to a gene; V was cut back by 0 bases and J by 10 bases. This CDR3 contains 14 residues. The sequence derives from a woman aged 25 to 39 in good health and CMV-seronegative. The sequenced material came from PBMCs. V gene TRBV5-1 combines with J gene TRBJ2-1, with 11 bases lining up with TRBD2. The CDR3 spells CASSLVVAGGEQFF. The CDR3 coding sequence is TGCGCCAGCAGCTTGGTGGTAGCGGGGGGGGAGCAGTTCTTC.